The entry that follows covers one TCR beta chain sequence. The data derive from a study of technical replicates of blood from a handful of donors. Measured with immunoSEQ multiplex PCR; TCRdb has only the in-frame clones, and not every one. Seen here are around 15,000 clones, 80% to 90% observed once, and the top ten hold around 12%. V was clipped by 7 bases and J by 7 bases, with 14 bases between them. The length of the CDR3 is 13 residues. CDR1 MDHEN and CDR2 SYDVKM come from the germline V gene. What was sequenced was PBMCs. This TCR came from a human donor in good health. The chain joins TRBV28 to TRBJ2-1; D remains unclear. The CDR3 bases are TGTGCCAGCAATTGGGCTGCACCGAATGAGCAGTTCTTC. Translation: CASNWAAPNEQFF.